This TCR beta chain is from a study of T-cell reconstitution after alpha-beta-depleted transplantation in children (dated by TCRdb to 2016 to 2017). Describing the broader study: Using TCR repertoire profiling, the study quantitatively followed how T-cell immune reconstitution unfolded in children after TCRalphabeta/CD19-depleted allogeneic hematopoietic cell transplantation. Overall study results and their limits: Over subsequent months, a decline in hyperexpanded clone frequencies was noted, and after one year, T-cell counts and TCRbeta diversity were mostly ascribed to newly produced T cells. In some patients, the high TCRbeta diversity seen at day 60 was put down to recipient T cells and intrathymic progenitors that had survived conditioning. The apparently early recovery of alphabetaT-cell counts about two months after transplant reportedly depended on only several hundred rapidly expanded clones that came from non-depleted graft cells.

The library was obtained by PCR. For sequencing, an Illumina HiSeq 2500 was employed. To normalize quantification of the TCRbeta repertoire, the TCR libraries were built with molecular barcoding that relied on unique molecular identifiers. TCRdb handled the public reads itself, with Q25 trimming in fastp and clone calling in MiXCR, and kept productive beta chains. Each CDR3 protein appears once, grouped with its most common genes and DNA. In all, the sample holds 3,000 to 4,500 distinct CDR3 sequences, and 24% of those were seen once. The ten largest make up less than 75% of the sample. This clonotype showed up many times. The antigen it recognizes is unknown. Within one base of it there is no much larger clone, and no base qualities were kept. The label giving this sample's time point can be read as: day 60 (about 2 months) after transplantation. Explained via the paper, the treatment or condition label denotes: allogeneic hematopoietic cell transplantation with graft depleted of TCRalphabeta T cells and CD19 B cells. The transplant recipients were children given TCRalphabeta/CD19-depleted allogeneic hematopoietic cell grafts.

The sequence was collected from a boy under three years old who had a stem cell transplant for acute myeloid leukemia, so the T cells may come from the graft donor. Sequencing was performed on PBMCs, mostly from graft donor cells, taken 60 days after TCRalphabeta/CD19-depleted stem cell transplant.

The base sequence is TGTGCCAGCAGCCTCGAGCAGTTCTTC. Translated, this gives CASSLEQFF. In this chain, TRBV7-9 is recombined with TRBJ2-1; no confident D gene assignment can be made. V lost 5 bases and J lost 10 bases; the stretch between them is 3 bases long. The CDR3 runs 9 residues from the cysteine to the phenylalanine. Only CDR3 DNA is held: 27 bases, read in frame from base 1. According to the germline V gene (reference sequence), CDR1 reads SEHNR and CDR2 reads FQNEAQ.